A single sample is the source of the 2 T cell receptor beta chains below, sequenced in a study of identical twins. A single record per CDR3 protein comes from TCRdb applying MiXCR to the 5' RACE reads. This table holds hundreds of thousands of distinct CDR3 sequences, over 8.5% found once. This sample was also put to use in a study of yellow fever vaccine responses in identical twins.

Specimen: PBMCs. These TCRs come from a young woman in good health.

Many counts were recorded for this clonotype. CDR3 sequence reads: CASSPLETSFYEQYF. The DNA for the CDR3 is TGTGCCAGCAGCCCACTGGAGACTAGCTTTTACGAGCAGTACTTC. V gene TRBV7-9 combines with J gene TRBJ2-7; 7 bases agree with TRBD2. This CDR3 has 15 residues. The V and J ends lost 5 bases and 4 bases, in that order; junction bases with no gene match: 11. CDR1 and CDR2 from the germline V gene are SEHNR and FQNEAQ (reference sequence).

In its sample, this clonotype was seen a few times. The CDR3 spells CASSPWVGYEQYF. The DNA of the CDR3 is TGTGCCAGCAGTCCCTGGGTGGGCTACGAGCAGTACTTC. The genes are TRBV7-2 and TRBJ2-7; no definite D call. The CDR3 is made up of 13 amino acids. Trimming pared 6 bases from V and 3 bases from J, leaving 12 bases between. Looked up from germline, CDR1 is SGHTA and CDR2 is FQGNSA.